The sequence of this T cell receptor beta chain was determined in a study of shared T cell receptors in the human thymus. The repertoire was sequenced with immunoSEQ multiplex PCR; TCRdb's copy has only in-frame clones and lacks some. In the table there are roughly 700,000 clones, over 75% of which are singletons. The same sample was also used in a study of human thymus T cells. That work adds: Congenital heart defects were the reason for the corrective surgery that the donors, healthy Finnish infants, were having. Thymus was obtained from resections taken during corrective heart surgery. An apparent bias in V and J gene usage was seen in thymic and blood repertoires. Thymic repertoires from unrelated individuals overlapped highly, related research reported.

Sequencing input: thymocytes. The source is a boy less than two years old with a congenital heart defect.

The chain's CDR3 is CASSGIPGQGAGEQYF. The CDR3 DNA reads as TGCGCCAGCAGTGGTATACCGGGACAGGGGGCAGGGGAGCAGTACTTC. This rearrangement joins TRBV10-2 to TRBJ2-7, with 12 bases that match TRBD1. With 4 bases clipped from V and 7 bases from J, the junction kept 11 bases outside the gene matches. The CDR3 is made up of 16 amino acids. Germline loops: CDR1 WSHSY, CDR2 SAAADI.